The text below deals with one T cell receptor beta chain. The data belong to a study of T cells expressing NK-cell markers. The CDR3 has 13 residues. From germline, CDR1 is SEHNR and CDR2 FQNEAQ (reference sequence). The authors made TCR beta cDNA libraries by 5'RACE template switching. This switching added a universal primer site and UMIs. TCRdb reworked the 5' RACE reads into one entry per CDR3 protein, no DNA. This sample's clone table lists 350,000 to 400,000 distinct CDR3 sequences. This clonotype was sampled from a woman aged 50 to 65 in good health. This chain uses TRBV7-9 with TRBJ2-2; TCRdb gives TRBD1 as the D gene, but with no DNA this cannot be confirmed. Source material: blood T cells: a sorted CD56 or NKG2C T cell subset, CD4+ or CD8+ T cells, or bulk PBMC T cells (not recorded which). The CDR3 region is CASSFVLAGELFF.